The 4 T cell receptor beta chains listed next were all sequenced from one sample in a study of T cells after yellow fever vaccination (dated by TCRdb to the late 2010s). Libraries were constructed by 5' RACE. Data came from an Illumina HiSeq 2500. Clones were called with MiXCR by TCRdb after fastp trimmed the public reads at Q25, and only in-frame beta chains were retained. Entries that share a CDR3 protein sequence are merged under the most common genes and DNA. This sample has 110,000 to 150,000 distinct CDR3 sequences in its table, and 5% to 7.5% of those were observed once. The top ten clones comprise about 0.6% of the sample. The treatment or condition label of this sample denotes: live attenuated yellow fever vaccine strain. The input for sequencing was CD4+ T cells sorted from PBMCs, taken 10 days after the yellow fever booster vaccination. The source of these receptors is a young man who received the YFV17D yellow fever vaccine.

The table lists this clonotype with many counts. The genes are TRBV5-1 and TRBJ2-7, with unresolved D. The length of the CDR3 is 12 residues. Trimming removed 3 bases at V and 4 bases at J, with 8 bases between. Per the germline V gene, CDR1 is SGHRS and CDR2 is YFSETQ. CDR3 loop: CASSWGGYEQYF. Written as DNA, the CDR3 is TGCGCCAGCAGCTGGGGTGGATACGAGCAGTACTTC.

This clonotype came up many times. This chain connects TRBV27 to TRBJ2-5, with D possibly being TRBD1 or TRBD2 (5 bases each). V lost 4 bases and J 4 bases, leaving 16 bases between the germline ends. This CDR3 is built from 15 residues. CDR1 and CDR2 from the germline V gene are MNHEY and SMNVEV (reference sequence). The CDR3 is CASSSPISGGETQYF. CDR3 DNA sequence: TGTGCCAGCAGTTCCCCGATAAGTGGGGGAGAGACCCAGTACTTC.

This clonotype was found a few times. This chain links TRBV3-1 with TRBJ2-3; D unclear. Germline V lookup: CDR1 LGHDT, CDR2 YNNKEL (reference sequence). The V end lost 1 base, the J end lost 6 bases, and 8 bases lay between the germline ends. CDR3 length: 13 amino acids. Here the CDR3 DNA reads TGTGCCAGCAGCCAAGGCCCAGCTGATACGCAGTATTTT. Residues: CASSQGPADTQYF.

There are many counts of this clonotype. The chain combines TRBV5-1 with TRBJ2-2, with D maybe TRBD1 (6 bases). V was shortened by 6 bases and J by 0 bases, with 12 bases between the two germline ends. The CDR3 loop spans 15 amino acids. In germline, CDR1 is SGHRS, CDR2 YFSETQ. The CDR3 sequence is CASKPGTTNTGELFF. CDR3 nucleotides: TGCGCCAGCAAGCCTGGGACAACGAACACCGGGGAGCTGTTTTTT.